Presented here are 20 T cell receptor beta chains from one specimen sequenced in a study of T cells in Graves' hyperthyroidism and ophthalmopathy. What was amplified from RNA transcripts were TCR beta CDR3 regions. Carried out on the TCR CDR3, a first-round RT-PCR used the HTBI primer set. TCRdb re-derived calls from the multiplex PCR reads in MiXCR, one entry per CDR3 protein. The sample has around 300,000 distinct CDR3 sequences; around 20% are singletons. Sequencing was performed on blood. These receptors came from a man younger than 40 with Graves' ophthalmopathy.

This clonotype was seen only a few times. The chain recombines TRBV28 with TRBJ1-5; 11 bases agree with TRBD1. Germline values: CDR1 MDHEN, CDR2 SYDVKM. The ends lost 0 bases at V and 7 bases at J; junction bases unmatched: 8. The CDR3 extends over 17 amino acids. The chain's CDR3 is CASSLWRGQGARQPQHF. In nucleotides, the CDR3 is TGTGCCAGCAGTTTATGGCGAGGACAGGGGGCTAGGCAGCCCCAGCATTTT.

This chain links TRBV30 with TRBJ2-7; D is unclear. Judging by the DNA end, TRBJ2-1 fits better; the J call may be wrong. This CDR3 spans 15 amino acids. Germline V gene data show CDR1 as GTSNPN and CDR2 as SVGIG (reference sequence). In DNA form, the CDR3 reads TGTGCCTGGAGTGTCTCCAGGACGAGCTCCTACGAGCAGTTCTTC. Amino acids: CAWSVSRTSSYEQFF.

This clonotype was seen a few times. This chain uses TRBV7-9 with TRBJ2-1, with 7 bases identical to TRBD1. V lost 1 base and J lost 5; bases outside the gene matches: 11. The CDR3 runs to 17 residues. Per germline, CDR1 SEHNR and CDR2 FQNEAQ (reference sequence). DNA for the CDR3: TGTGCCAGCAGCTTAGATATCATGGGGACAGCCCACAATGAGCAGTTCTTC. Translating it yields CASSLDIMGTAHNEQFF.

In its sample, this clonotype was seen a few times. The DNA of the CDR3 is TGTGCCAGCAGCTTAGACGGGACAGCCTATGGCTACACCTTC. Translating gives CASSLDGTAYGYTF. The chain couples TRBV7-2 to TRBJ1-2; 7 bases match TRBD1. With 1 base clipped from V and 4 bases from J, the junction kept 3 bases outside the gene matches. Germline loops: CDR1 SGHTA, CDR2 FQGNSA. This CDR3 spans 14 amino acids. Looking up the rest from reference TRBV7-2 and TRBJ1-2 gives the full variable domain: GAGVSQSPSNKVTEKGKDVELRCDPISGHTALYWYRQSLGQGLEFLIYFQGNSAPDKSGLPSDRFSAERTGGSVSTLTIQRTQQEDSAVYLCASSLDGTAYGYTFGSGTRLTVV.

This chain connects TRBV5-1 to TRBJ2-1; 10 bases line up with TRBD2. The CDR3 spans 15 residues. V was pared by 5 bases and J by 2 bases, with 4 bases of the junction left unmatched. The germline gives CDR1 SGHRS, CDR2 YFSETQ. The CDR3 DNA is TGCGCCAGCAGGGAACTAGCGGGACCCTACAATGAGCAGTTCTTC. Translated, it gives CASRELAGPYNEQFF. Filled out from reference TRBV5-1 and TRBJ2-1, the complete variable domain reads KAGVTQTPRYLIKTRGQQVTLSCSPISGHRSVSWYQQTPGQGLQFLFEYFSETQRNKGNFPGRFSGRQFSNSRSEMNVSTLELGDSALYLCASRELAGPYNEQFFGPGTRLTVL.

This clonotype was counted a few times. The chain is built from TRBV12-3 or TRBV12-4 and TRBJ2-1; 10 bases agree with TRBD2. The CDR3 sequence is 14 residues long. V lost 7 bases, J lost 6 bases, and 6 bases stayed unmatched. For the CDR3, the DNA is TGTGCCAGCACCCTAGCGGGAGCTGGCAATGAGCAGTTCTTC. Its protein is CASTLAGAGNEQFF.

The chain carries TRBV27 and TRBJ2-2; unclear D gene. CDR3 size: 13 residues. Germline CDR1 reads MNHEY; CDR2 reads SMNVEV (reference sequence). V lost 2 bases and J 3 bases, leaving 4 bases between the germline ends. The CDR3 coding sequence is TGTGCCAGCAGTTTAGGTCACACCGGGGAGCTGTTTTTT. Translation gives CASSLGHTGELFF.

With regard to this clonotype: Sequence at one end of the junction differs from germline and may be a read error. This rearrangement joins TRBV10-3 to TRBJ2-7; D gene uncertain. The CDR3 extends over 12 amino acids. The germline CDR1 and CDR2 sequences are ENHRY and SYGVKD. In DNA, the CDR3 is TGTGCCATCATGGGATTGAATTACGAGCAGCACTTC. Residues: CAIMGLNYEQHF.

The chain is built from TRBV7-6 and TRBJ2-1; TRBD2 is a possible D gene (5 bases). The V gene lost 1 base and the J gene lost 12 bases, with 10 bases spanning the gap. Looked up from germline, CDR1 is SGHVS and CDR2 is FNYEAQ. CDR3 size: 12 residues. In DNA form, the CDR3 reads TGTGCCAGCAGCTTAGAGGGAGTAACGCAGTTCTTC. Amino acid sequence: CASSLEGVTQFF.

V is TRBV6-1 and J is TRBJ1-1, with D uncertain. The CDR3 covers 13 residues. Trimming cost V 7 bases and J 3 bases, with 12 bases left between them. Looked up from germline, CDR1 is MNHNS and CDR2 is SASEGT. The CDR3 DNA sequence: TGTGCCAGCACCCCCGCGGCCGACACTGAAGCTTTCTTT. Translated, it gives CASTPAADTEAFF.

This sequence joins TRBV6-5 and TRBJ2-1; TRBD2 agrees at 8 bases. The CDR3 consists of 17 residues. The germline V gene encodes CDR1 MNHEY and CDR2 SVGAGI. With V trimmed by 0 bases and J by 8 bases, 12 bases remained unmatched. The CDR3 DNA is TGTGCCAGCAGTTACTCGAAGGCTCCGGGAGGGGTGGATGAGCAGTTCTTC. Translating it yields CASSYSKAPGGVDEQFF.

In this sample, this clonotype turned up a few times. The chain employs TRBV10-2 and TRBJ1-1; unclear D gene. Germline values: CDR1 WSHSY, CDR2 SAAADI. Trimming pared 7 bases from V and 5 bases from J, leaving 17 bases between. The CDR3 consists of 14 residues. CDR3 sequence (DNA): TGCGCCAGCACCTATGGGAAGGCCCGAACTGAAGCTTTCTTT. It translates to CASTYGKARTEAFF.

Concerning this clonotype itself: A much bigger clone sits one base away, suggesting this may be a read error. The chain uses TRBV3-1 and TRBJ2-7; possibly TRBD1 for D (5 bases). There are 15 residues in the CDR3. CDR1 LGHDT and CDR2 YNNKEL come from the germline V gene (reference sequence). CDR3 in DNA: TGTGCCAGCAGGCAAGGGGCCTACGGTGGCTACGAGCAGTACTTC. Its translation is CASRQGAYGGYEQYF.

The table lists this clonotype with a few counts. This sequence joins TRBV20-1 and TRBJ2-1; TRBD2 matches at 7 bases. The CDR3 loop spans 13 amino acids. The V gene end was trimmed by 5 bases and the J gene end by 8 bases; junction bases not matched to a gene: 9. Germline CDR1 and CDR2: DFQATT and SNEGSKA (reference sequence). The CDR3 nucleotides read TGCAGTGCTCCGAGCACTAGCGATTATGAGCAGTTCTTC. Amino acid sequence: CSAPSTSDYEQFF.

In this sample, this clonotype turned up many times. The chain has TRBV2 and TRBJ2-1; D is uncertain. Trimming removed 5 bases from V and 8 bases from J, with 13 bases in between. Germline V gives CDR1 SNHLY, CDR2 FYNNEI. This CDR3 contains 13 residues. CDR3 sequence reads: CASSRRGSDEQFF. DNA of the CDR3: TGTGCCAGCAGTCGACGCGGATCAGATGAGCAGTTCTTC.

This clonotype was seen many times. The V call is TRBV11-2, the J call TRBJ2-7; D unresolved. The CDR3 sequence is 15 residues long. Trimming removed 0 bases at V and 4 bases at J, with 13 bases between. Looked up from germline, CDR1 is SGHAT and CDR2 is FQNNGV. The CDR3 is CASSLEYGEQYEQYF. The CDR3, as DNA: TGTGCCAGCAGCTTAGAGTATGGCGAGCAATACGAGCAGTACTTC.

The rearrangement joins TRBV5-8 to TRBJ2-1; 8 bases line up with TRBD2. The germline CDR1 and CDR2 sequences are SGHTS and YDEGEE. Trimming removed 1 base from V and 7 bases from J; junction bases left unmatched: 13. The CDR3 is 17 amino acids. The CDR3 region is CASSLRGGGGPVNEQFF. In DNA form, the CDR3 reads TGTGCCAGCAGCTTGCGGGGGGGGGGCGGACCGGTGAATGAGCAGTTCTTC.

As regards this clonotype: One base away lies a much larger clone, so this may be a sequencing read error. The chain combines TRBV20-1 with TRBJ2-7; D is ambiguous. Germline loops: CDR1 DFQATT, CDR2 SNEGSKA (reference sequence). The length of the CDR3 is 12 residues. V was pared by 6 bases and J by 2 bases, with 11 bases between. The CDR3 protein is CSAFAATYEQYF. For the CDR3, the DNA is TGCAGTGCCTTCGCCGCCACCTACGAGCAGTACTTC.

The table lists this clonotype with many counts. The genes are TRBV11-1 and TRBJ2-3; possible D gene TRBD2, 6 bases. Trimming took off 2 bases at V and 13 bases at J, with 16 bases between the two ends. The germline V gene has CDR1 SGHAT and CDR2 FQDESV (reference sequence). The CDR3 is 13 amino acids. The CDR3 spells CASSLSPTGREYF. Written as DNA, the CDR3 is TGTGCCAGCAGCTTATCCCCAACCGGGAGAGAGTATTTT.

CDR3 loop: CASSPSLQYF. In DNA form, the CDR3 reads TGTGCCAGCAGCCCCAGTCTGCAGTATTTT. The rearrangement uses TRBV7-9 and TRBJ2-3, with unresolved D. Germline loops: CDR1 SEHNR, CDR2 FQNEAQ (reference sequence). V lost 5 bases, J lost 11 bases, and 8 bases lay in between. This CDR3 has 10 residues.